This is a list of T cell receptor beta chains from one sample in a study of cytomegalovirus exposure and HLA in healthy donors. Measured with immunoSEQ multiplex PCR; TCRdb has only the in-frame clones, and not every one. The sample holds some 130,000 clones, approximately 61% seen once. Sequencing input: PBMCs. These receptors all stem from a human donor in good health. CDR3s include the opening cysteine and the closing phenylalanine or tryptophan. The D gene is left open where the match is weak. Clone size, where shown, is once, few, many, or a class for clones that have expanded.

clone_size j_call d_call v_call cdr3_aa cdr3_nt
- TRBJ2-7 TRBD2 TRBV2 CASIGSGRYEQYF TGTGCCAGCATCGGTAGCGGGAGATACGAGCAGTACTTC
- TRBJ2-7 - TRBV5-1 CASSLAGTESYEQYF TGCGCCAGCAGCTTAGCCGGGACTGAAAGCTACGAGCAGTACTTC
- TRBJ1-5 - TRBV28 CASSFNGRGNQPQHF TGTGCCAGCAGTTTTAATGGCAGGGGAAATCAGCCCCAGCATTTT
- TRBJ1-6 - TRBV7-9 CASSPPDSPLHF TGTGCCAGCAGCCCTCCTGATTCACCCCTCCACTTT
once TRBJ1-1 TRBD1 TRBV6-5 CASTPRQGRNTEAFF TGTGCCAGCACCCCAAGACAGGGACGGAACACTGAAGCTTTCTTT
- TRBJ2-7 TRBD2 TRBV11-2 CASSSLAGAGAPYEQYF TGTGCCAGCAGCTCCCTCGCCGGAGCGGGAGCCCCATACGAGCAGTACTTC
- TRBJ2-1 TRBD2 TRBV2 CASSTGTSVSYNEQFF TGTGCCAGCAGCACCGGGACTAGCGTCTCCTACAATGAGCAGTTCTTC
few TRBJ2-7 TRBD1 TRBV2 CASTGQGSNSYEQYF TGTGCCAGCACTGGACAGGGGTCTAACTCCTACGAGCAGTACTTC
- TRBJ1-2 TRBD1 TRBV6-5 CASTNRGYGYTF TGTGCAAGCACTAACAGGGGCTATGGCTACACCTTC
- TRBJ1-3 - TRBV5-1 CASSFSGVPGNTIYF TGCGCCAGCAGCTTCTCAGGGGTTCCTGGAAACACCATATATTTT
- TRBJ2-2 - TRBV18 CASFRLQGTGELFF TGTGCCAGCTTCCGCCTTCAGGGCACCGGGGAGCTGTTTTTT
- TRBJ2-4 - TRBV5-4 CASSTGQQGRRDIQYF TGTGCCAGCAGCACAGGTCAGCAGGGGCGCAGGGACATTCAGTACTTC
- TRBJ2-2 - TRBV27 CASSPNTGELFF TGTGCCAGCTCCCCTAACACCGGGGAGCTGTTTTTT
- TRBJ1-1 - TRBV6-1 CASRIEMNTEAFF TGTGCCAGCAGGATAGAGATGAACACTGAAGCTTTCTTT
- TRBJ2-1 TRBD2 TRBV14 CASSPLARASGRVGNEQFF TGTGCCAGCAGCCCGCTCGCTCGGGCTAGCGGGAGAGTGGGGAATGAGCAGTTCTTC
- TRBJ1-1 TRBD1 TRBV19 CASRPGTGGPAEAFF TGTGCCAGTAGGCCCGGGACAGGGGGCCCCGCTGAAGCTTTCTTT
few TRBJ1-5 - TRBV5-8 CASSLAGYSNQPQHF TGTGCCAGCAGCTTGGCCGGGTATAGCAATCAGCCCCAGCATTTT
few TRBJ2-1 - TRBV5-6 CASSLAPTPDNEQFF TGTGCCAGCAGCTTGGCGCCAACCCCGGACAATGAGCAGTTCTTC
- TRBJ2-7 - TRBV28 CASIGPGPSYEQYF TGTGCCAGCATTGGGCCAGGTCCCTCCTACGAGCAGTACTTC
- TRBJ1-5 - TRBV1 CTSSHERDRDNQPQHF TGCACCAGCAGCCACGAACGGGACAGAGACAATCAGCCCCAGCATTTT
- TRBJ2-7 TRBD2 TRBV14 CASSQGGLAGVYEQYF TGTGCCAGCAGCCAGGGCGGACTAGCGGGAGTTTACGAGCAGTACTTC
once TRBJ2-7 TRBD2 TRBV28 CASSLVGRGKSYEQYF TGTGCCAGCAGCTTAGTGGGGAGGGGAAAGTCCTACGAGCAGTACTTC
- TRBJ2-3 - TRBV4-1 CASSLTGPLLGTQYF TGCGCCAGCAGCCTAACAGGGCCGTTACTAGGTACGCAGTATTTT
- TRBJ2-5 TRBD2 TRBV28 CASSLSGSQETQYF TGTGCCAGCAGTCTTAGCGGGAGCCAAGAGACCCAGTACTTC
- TRBJ2-7 TRBD1 TRBV13 CASSSKGDPDRYSYEQYF TGTGCCAGCAGCTCGAAAGGGGATCCGGACAGGTACTCCTACGAGCAGTACTTC
- TRBJ2-7 TRBD2 TRBV27 CASSSRTSGGSYEQYF TGTGCCAGCAGTTCCAGGACTAGCGGGGGGTCCTACGAGCAGTACTTC
few TRBJ2-7 TRBD1 TRBV15 CATRRDRGAYEQYF TGTGCCACCAGGAGGGACAGGGGGGCTTACGAGCAGTACTTC
- TRBJ1-3 TRBD1 TRBV19 CATKDRGLIHSGNTIYF TGTGCCACGAAGGACAGGGGCCTTATCCACTCTGGAAACACCATATATTTT
once TRBJ1-5 TRBD1 TRBV28 CASSFSGQGSFQPQHF TGTGCCAGCAGTTTCAGCGGACAGGGCTCATTTCAGCCCCAGCATTTT
medium-sized TRBJ2-3 TRBD1 TRBV6-4 CASSTTGETDTQYF TGTGCCAGCAGTACGACAGGGGAGACAGATACGCAGTATTTT
- TRBJ1-6 - TRBV4-1 CASSQGAQSNSPLHF TGCGCCAGCAGCCAAGGGGCTCAGTCTAATTCACCCCTCCACTTT
- TRBJ2-1 TRBD2 TRBV5-1 CASSLRTSALNRGEQFF TGCGCCAGCAGCTTGAGGACTAGCGCTTTAAATAGGGGTGAGCAGTTCTTC
- TRBJ2-5 TRBD1 TRBV18 CASSPPVRGTGAYQETQYF TGTGCCAGCTCACCACCGGTCAGGGGGACAGGGGCCTATCAAGAGACCCAGTACTTC
- TRBJ2-1 TRBD2 TRBV5-4 CASREPGLAGAEQFF TGTGCCAGCAGAGAGCCGGGACTAGCGGGAGCTGAGCAGTTCTTC
- TRBJ2-7 TRBD1 TRBV7-9 CASRKGAYEQYF TGTGCCAGCAGAAAGGGGGCGTACGAGCAGTACTTC
- TRBJ2-3 - TRBV6-4 CASSLQASRADTQYF TGTGCCAGCAGTCTGCAGGCCTCGCGGGCAGATACGCAGTATTTT
- TRBJ2-5 - TRBV6-5 CASSSSRRRETQYF TGTGCCAGCAGTTCCTCCAGGAGGCGGGAGACCCAGTACTTC
- TRBJ1-1 - TRBV10-3 CAITEGLINTEAFF TGTGCCATCACCGAGGGTCTAATAAACACTGAAGCTTTCTTT
- TRBJ2-1 TRBD2 TRBV6-6 CASSYGVSGNEQFF TGTGCCAGCAGTTACGGGGTTAGCGGGAATGAGCAGTTCTTC
- TRBJ1-6 TRBD1 TRBV4-3 CASSHQGTGEFFSPLHF TGCGCCAGCAGCCACCAGGGGACAGGTGAATTTTTTTCACCCCTCCACTTT
- TRBJ1-4 - TRBV6-5 CASSSVAIQGEKLFF TGTGCCAGCAGTTCCGTAGCCATTCAGGGAGAAAAACTGTTTTTT
- TRBJ2-7 TRBD1 TRBV19 CASSKTGGSYEQYF TGTGCCAGTAGTAAGACAGGGGGGTCCTACGAGCAGTACTTC